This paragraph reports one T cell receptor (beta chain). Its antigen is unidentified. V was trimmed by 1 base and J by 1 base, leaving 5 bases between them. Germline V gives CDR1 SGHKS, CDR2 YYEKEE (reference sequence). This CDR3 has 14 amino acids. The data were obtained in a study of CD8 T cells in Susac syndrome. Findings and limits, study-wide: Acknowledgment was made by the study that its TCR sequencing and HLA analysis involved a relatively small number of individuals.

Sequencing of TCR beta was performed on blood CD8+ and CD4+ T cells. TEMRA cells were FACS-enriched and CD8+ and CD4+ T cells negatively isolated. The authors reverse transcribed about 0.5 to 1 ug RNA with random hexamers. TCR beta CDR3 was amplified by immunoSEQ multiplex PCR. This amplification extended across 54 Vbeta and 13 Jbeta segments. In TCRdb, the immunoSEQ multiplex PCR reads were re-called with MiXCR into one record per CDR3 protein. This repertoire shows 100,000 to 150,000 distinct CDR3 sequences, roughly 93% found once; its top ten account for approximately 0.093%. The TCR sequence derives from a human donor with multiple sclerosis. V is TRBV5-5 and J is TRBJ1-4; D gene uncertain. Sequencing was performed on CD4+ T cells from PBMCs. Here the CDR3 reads CASSLTVTNEKLFF. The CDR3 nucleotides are TGTGCCAGCAGCTTGACAGTAACTAATGAAAAACTGTTTTTT.